A selection of T cell receptor beta chains follows, all from one sample in a study of blood T cells in healthy people across ages. TCRdb itself ran the 5' RACE reads through MiXCR, one entry per CDR3 protein. The sample holds approximately 800,000 distinct CDR3 sequences, about 62% seen once. The sequenced sample consisted of blood. The receptors were sampled from a man aged 25-45 years in good health. The CDR3 runs from the conserved cysteine through the conserved F or W. The order of the fields is V gene, D gene, J gene, clone size, CDR3 protein, CDR3 DNA. The D gene is left open where the match is weak. Some rows have no size entry. The others give once, few or many, or a class for an expanded clone.

v_gene: TRBV27; d_gene: TRBD2; j_gene: TRBJ2-7; abundance: .; CDR3aa: CASSLRLAGSYEQYF; CDR3nt: TGTGCCAGCAGTTTAAGACTAGCGGGCTCCTACGAGCAGTACTTC
v_gene: TRBV29-1; d_gene: .; j_gene: TRBJ2-5; abundance: few; CDR3aa: CSVEVGWKETQYF; CDR3nt: TGCAGCGTTGAAGTGGGATGGAAAGAGACCCAGTACTTC
v_gene: TRBV5-1; d_gene: TRBD1; j_gene: TRBJ1-6; abundance: few; CDR3aa: CASSPTGQGGSPLHF; CDR3nt: TGCGCCAGCAGCCCAACCGGACAGGGAGGTTCACCCCTCCACTTT
v_gene: TRBV4-1; d_gene: .; j_gene: TRBJ1-2; abundance: .; CDR3aa: CASSQDEGRPYGYTF; CDR3nt: TGCGCCAGCAGCCAAGATGAGGGACGGCCCTATGGCTACACCTTC
v_gene: TRBV12-5; d_gene: .; j_gene: TRBJ1-2; abundance: .; CDR3aa: CASALGVNYGYTF; CDR3nt: TGTGCTAGTGCCCTGGGTGTGAACTATGGCTACACCTTC
v_gene: TRBV12-3/TRBV12-4; d_gene: TRBD2; j_gene: TRBJ2-1; abundance: .; CDR3aa: CASTTSGSSRNEQFF; CDR3nt: TGTGCCAGCACCACTAGCGGGAGTTCTCGGAATGAGCAGTTCTTC
v_gene: TRBV7-2; d_gene: TRBD1; j_gene: TRBJ2-5; abundance: many; CDR3aa: CASSWMESGGGETQYF; CDR3nt: TGTGCCAGCAGCTGGATGGAATCAGGGGGCGGGGAGACCCAGTACTTC
v_gene: TRBV12-3/TRBV12-4; d_gene: .; j_gene: TRBJ2-1; abundance: .; CDR3aa: CASSFTRHNEQFF; CDR3nt: TGTGCCAGCAGCTTTACTAGACACAATGAGCAGTTCTTC
v_gene: TRBV28; d_gene: .; j_gene: TRBJ2-7; abundance: .; CDR3aa: CASNSRARGSYEQYF; CDR3nt: TGTGCCAGCAACAGTCGGGCAAGGGGAAGCTACGAGCAGTACTTC
v_gene: TRBV2; d_gene: TRBD2; j_gene: TRBJ2-1; abundance: few; CDR3aa: CASTLGTRGNEQFF; CDR3nt: TGTGCCAGCACCCTAGGGACTAGAGGCAATGAGCAGTTCTTC
v_gene: TRBV7-2; d_gene: .; j_gene: TRBJ2-7; abundance: many; CDR3aa: CASSLRYEQYF; CDR3nt: TGTGCCAGCAGCCTCAGATACGAGCAGTACTTC
v_gene: TRBV6-1; d_gene: .; j_gene: TRBJ2-4; abundance: .; CDR3aa: CASSEDFDSIRQYF; CDR3nt: TGTGCCAGCAGTGAGGACTTCGACAGTATTCGGCAGTACTTC
v_gene: TRBV20-1; d_gene: .; j_gene: TRBJ2-3; abundance: .; CDR3aa: CSAILQFSTDTQYF; CDR3nt: TGCAGTGCTATCCTGCAGTTTAGCACAGATACGCAGTATTTT
v_gene: TRBV7-9; d_gene: TRBD1; j_gene: TRBJ2-1; abundance: many; CDR3aa: CASSKGASSYNEQFF; CDR3nt: TGTGCCAGCAGCAAGGGGGCAAGCTCCTACAATGAGCAGTTCTTC
v_gene: TRBV12-3/TRBV12-4; d_gene: .; j_gene: TRBJ2-4; abundance: few; CDR3aa: CASSFRGRLAKNIQYF; CDR3nt: TGTGCCAGCAGTTTTAGGGGGAGGCTAGCCAAAAACATTCAGTACTTC
v_gene: TRBV3-1; d_gene: .; j_gene: TRBJ2-7; abundance: few; CDR3aa: CASSQASGFTYEQYF; CDR3nt: TGTGCCAGCAGCCAAGCGAGCGGCTTTACCTACGAGCAGTACTTC
v_gene: TRBV11-2; d_gene: .; j_gene: TRBJ2-1; abundance: once; CDR3aa: CASSPGLTRNEQFF; CDR3nt: TGTGCCAGCAGCCCGGGACTCACTAGGAATGAGCAGTTCTTC
v_gene: TRBV4-2; d_gene: TRBD1; j_gene: TRBJ1-5; abundance: .; CDR3aa: CASSQGGTGDQPQHF; CDR3nt: TGTGCCAGCAGCCAGGGTGGGACAGGAGATCAGCCCCAGCATTTT
v_gene: TRBV27; d_gene: TRBD1; j_gene: TRBJ2-5; abundance: few; CDR3aa: CASSITGGRETQYF; CDR3nt: TGTGCCAGCAGTATAACAGGGGGTAGGGAGACCCAGTACTTC
v_gene: TRBV20-1; d_gene: .; j_gene: TRBJ1-2; abundance: once; CDR3aa: CSARDAKGSEGYTF; CDR3nt: TGCAGTGCTAGAGATGCGAAGGGGTCGGAGGGCTACACCTTC
v_gene: TRBV27; d_gene: .; j_gene: TRBJ1-2; abundance: .; CDR3aa: CASSNDGGGNYGYTF; CDR3nt: TGTGCCAGCAGTAACGACGGGGGAGGAAACTATGGCTACACCTTC
v_gene: TRBV20-1; d_gene: .; j_gene: TRBJ2-7; abundance: many; CDR3aa: CSASPSYEQYF; CDR3nt: TGCAGTGCTAGTCCTAGCTACGAGCAGTACTTC
v_gene: TRBV29-1; d_gene: .; j_gene: TRBJ1-2; abundance: .; CDR3aa: CSVGDAGFLYGYTF; CDR3nt: TGCAGCGTTGGGGATGCAGGGTTCCTCTATGGCTACACCTTC
v_gene: TRBV11-1; d_gene: .; j_gene: TRBJ2-7; abundance: .; CDR3aa: CASSSITRRGSHEQYF; CDR3nt: TGTGCCAGCAGCTCAATAACCCGGAGGGGATCCCACGAGCAGTACTTC
v_gene: TRBV7-9; d_gene: TRBD1; j_gene: TRBJ2-7; abundance: few; CDR3aa: CASSSNSGTGKYEQYF; CDR3nt: TGTGCCAGCAGCTCCAATTCCGGGACAGGGAAATACGAGCAGTACTTC
v_gene: TRBV6-6; d_gene: .; j_gene: TRBJ2-4; abundance: .; CDR3aa: CASSYGGPRNIQYF; CDR3nt: TGTGCCAGCAGTTACGGGGGACCCAGAAACATTCAGTACTTC
v_gene: TRBV11-2; d_gene: .; j_gene: TRBJ1-3; abundance: .; CDR3aa: CASSLEFSGFSGNTIYF; CDR3nt: TGTGCCAGCAGCTTAGAGTTCTCAGGGTTCTCTGGAAACACCATATATTTT
v_gene: TRBV7-2; d_gene: .; j_gene: TRBJ2-6; abundance: many; CDR3aa: CASSLEGSGANVLTF; CDR3nt: TGTGCCAGCAGCTTAGAGGGTTCTGGGGCCAACGTCCTGACTTTC
v_gene: TRBV6-1; d_gene: TRBD1; j_gene: TRBJ2-3; abundance: few; CDR3aa: CASCQGQLSDTQYF; CDR3nt: TGTGCCAGCTGCCAGGGACAGCTATCCGATACGCAGTATTTT
v_gene: TRBV6-1; d_gene: TRBD2; j_gene: TRBJ2-3; abundance: .; CDR3aa: CASMGGLAGGWSDTQYF; CDR3nt: TGTGCCAGCATGGGTGGGCTAGCGGGGGGGTGGTCAGATACGCAGTATTTT
v_gene: TRBV12-3/TRBV12-4; d_gene: .; j_gene: TRBJ1-2; abundance: .; CDR3aa: CASTSPYGYTF; CDR3nt: TGTGCCAGCACCTCCCCCTATGGCTACACCTTC
v_gene: TRBV20-1; d_gene: .; j_gene: TRBJ1-5; abundance: .; CDR3aa: CSARDRRGGLGNQPQHF; CDR3nt: TGCAGTGCTAGAGATCGGCGCGGGGGCTTGGGCAATCAGCCCCAGCATTTT
v_gene: TRBV5-1; d_gene: TRBD2; j_gene: TRBJ2-1; abundance: .; CDR3aa: CASSAALAADEQFF; CDR3nt: TGCGCCAGCAGTGCAGCCCTAGCGGCCGATGAGCAGTTCTTC
v_gene: TRBV7-3; d_gene: .; j_gene: TRBJ2-3; abundance: .; CDR3aa: CASSLGGWETDTQYF; CDR3nt: TGTGCCAGCAGCTTAGGCGGGTGGGAGACAGATACGCAGTATTTT
v_gene: TRBV29-1; d_gene: .; j_gene: TRBJ2-1; abundance: once; CDR3aa: CSGGTAGKLNEQFF; CDR3nt: TGCAGCGGGGGAACGGCGGGAAAGCTGAATGAGCAGTTCTTC
v_gene: TRBV10-3; d_gene: TRBD2; j_gene: TRBJ2-1; abundance: .; CDR3aa: CAISATSGSYNEQFF; CDR3nt: TGTGCCATCAGTGCCACTAGCGGATCCTACAATGAGCAGTTCTTC
v_gene: TRBV27; d_gene: TRBD1; j_gene: TRBJ1-5; abundance: few; CDR3aa: CASSLSLTGNQPQHF; CDR3nt: TGTGCCAGCAGTTTATCCCTGACAGGGAATCAGCCCCAGCATTTT
v_gene: TRBV30; d_gene: .; j_gene: TRBJ2-3; abundance: few; CDR3aa: CAWSAGQGADTQYF; CDR3nt: TGTGCCTGGAGCGCAGGACAAGGCGCAGATACGCAGTATTTT
v_gene: TRBV18; d_gene: .; j_gene: TRBJ1-2; abundance: .; CDR3aa: CASSPPGVSDYGYTF; CDR3nt: TGTGCCAGCTCACCACCGGGGGTTTCGGACTATGGCTACACCTTC
v_gene: TRBV7-2; d_gene: .; j_gene: TRBJ2-7; abundance: .; CDR3aa: CASSFLDIRGHEQYF; CDR3nt: TGTGCCAGCAGCTTCCTGGACATCAGAGGACACGAGCAGTACTTC
v_gene: TRBV11-2; d_gene: .; j_gene: TRBJ2-5; abundance: .; CDR3aa: CASSEPRGRETQYF; CDR3nt: TGTGCCAGCAGCGAACCACGAGGGAGGGAGACCCAGTACTTC